This T cell receptor beta chain was obtained from a study of OX40 agonist ivuxolimab in advanced cancers. Looking at the study overall: Antecedent anti-PD-1, anti-PD-L1 or anti-CTLA-4 therapy was permissible, with around 41% having received some. Partial responses were achieved by three patients: one hepatocellular carcinoma, two cutaneous melanoma.

General study findings and limits: Compared with others, partial responders at 0.1-3.0 mg/kg displayed clonal expansion among the lowest. The CD4+ and CD8+ T cells in the blood had expanded clonally by week 6 at 0.1 to 3.0 mg/kg.

To note about this clone: Its target is not known.

Generated by immunoSEQ multiplex PCR, the TCRdb table keeps only in-frame clones and is missing some. The repertoire holds 70,000 to 95,000 clones, with around nine tenths as singletons. Trimming took off 3 bases at V and 0 bases at J, with 9 bases between the two ends. Germline CDR1 reads SGHDT; CDR2 reads YYEEEE. The CDR3 runs to 15 residues. This sequence was found in an adult with an advanced solid tumor such as melanoma, head and neck, liver or kidney cancer. This chain joins TRBV5-6 and TRBJ1-4; D uncertain. Sequenced here: CD4+ or CD8+ T cells sorted from blood, sampled in a trial of the OX40 agonist ivuxolimab. CDR3 amino acids: CASSSLIATNEKLFF. DNA for the CDR3: TGTGCCAGCAGCTCCCTGATTGCAACTAATGAAAAACTGTTTTTT.